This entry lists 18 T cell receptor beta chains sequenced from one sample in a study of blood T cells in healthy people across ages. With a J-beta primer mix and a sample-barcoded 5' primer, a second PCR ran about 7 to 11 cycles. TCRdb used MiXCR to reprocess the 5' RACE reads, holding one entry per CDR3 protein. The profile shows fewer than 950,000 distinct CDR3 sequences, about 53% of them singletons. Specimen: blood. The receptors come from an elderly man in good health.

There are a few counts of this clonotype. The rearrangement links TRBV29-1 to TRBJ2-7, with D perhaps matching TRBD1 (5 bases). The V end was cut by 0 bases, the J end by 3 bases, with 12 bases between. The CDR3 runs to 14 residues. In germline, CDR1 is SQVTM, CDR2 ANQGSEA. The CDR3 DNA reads TGCAGCGTTGAAGATACGGGCAGGGACTACGAGCAGTACTTC. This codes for CSVEDTGRDYEQYF.

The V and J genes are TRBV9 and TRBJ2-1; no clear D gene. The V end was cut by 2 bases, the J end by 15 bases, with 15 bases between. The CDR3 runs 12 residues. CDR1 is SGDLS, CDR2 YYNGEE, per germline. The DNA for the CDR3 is TGTGCCAGCAGCGTTAGCCGAGACCGAGCGTTCTTC. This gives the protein CASSVSRDRAFF. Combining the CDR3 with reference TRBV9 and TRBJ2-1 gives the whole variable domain DSGVTQTPKHLITATGQRVTLRCSPRSGDLSVYWYQQSLDQGLQFLIQYYNGEERAKGNILERFSAQQFPDLHSELNLSSLELGDSALYFCASSVSRDRAFFGPGTRLTVL.

The CDR3 protein is CASMGPTGKDNYGYTF. The CDR3 region has the DNA TGTGCCAGCATGGGCCCGACAGGGAAGGATAACTATGGCTACACCTTC. V gene TRBV28 combines with J gene TRBJ1-2; 7 nucleotides align to TRBD1. This CDR3 region has 16 residues. The ends lost 7 bases at V and 1 base at J; junction bases unmatched: 12. The germline gives CDR1 MDHEN, CDR2 SYDVKM.

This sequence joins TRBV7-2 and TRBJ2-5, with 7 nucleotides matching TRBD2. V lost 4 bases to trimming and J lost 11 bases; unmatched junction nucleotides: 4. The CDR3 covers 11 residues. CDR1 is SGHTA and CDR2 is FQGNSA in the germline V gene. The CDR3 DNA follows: TGTGCCAGCAGCTCAGGGAGGGAGCAGTACTTC. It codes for CASSSGREQYF.

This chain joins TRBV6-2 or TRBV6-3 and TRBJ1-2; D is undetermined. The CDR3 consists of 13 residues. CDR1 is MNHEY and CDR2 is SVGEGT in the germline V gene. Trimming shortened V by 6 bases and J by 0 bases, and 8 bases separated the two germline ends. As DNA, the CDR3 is TGTGCCAGCAGGCCAACTGCTAACTATGGCTACACCTTC. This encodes CASRPTANYGYTF.

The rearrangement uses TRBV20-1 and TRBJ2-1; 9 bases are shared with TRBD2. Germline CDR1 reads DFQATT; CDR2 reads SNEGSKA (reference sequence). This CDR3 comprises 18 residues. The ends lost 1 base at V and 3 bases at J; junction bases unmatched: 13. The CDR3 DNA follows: TGCAGTGCTAGAGGGGTAGCGGGAGACGTCCCTTTCTACAATGAGCAGTTCTTC. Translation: CSARGVAGDVPFYNEQFF.

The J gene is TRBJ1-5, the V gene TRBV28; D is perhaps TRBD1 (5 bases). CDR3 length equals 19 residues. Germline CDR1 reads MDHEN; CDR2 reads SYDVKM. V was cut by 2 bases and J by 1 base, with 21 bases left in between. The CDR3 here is CASSLIAGFERGSNQPQHF. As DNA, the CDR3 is TGTGCCAGCAGTTTAATCGCAGGGTTTGAGAGAGGAAGCAATCAGCCCCAGCATTTT.

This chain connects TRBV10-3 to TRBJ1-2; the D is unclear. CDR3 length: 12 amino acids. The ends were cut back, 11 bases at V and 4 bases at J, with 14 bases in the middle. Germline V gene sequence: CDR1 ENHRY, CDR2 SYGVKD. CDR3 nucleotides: TGTGCCGTCGGTGGCAGGTCCTATGGCTACACCTTC. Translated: CAVGGRSYGYTF.

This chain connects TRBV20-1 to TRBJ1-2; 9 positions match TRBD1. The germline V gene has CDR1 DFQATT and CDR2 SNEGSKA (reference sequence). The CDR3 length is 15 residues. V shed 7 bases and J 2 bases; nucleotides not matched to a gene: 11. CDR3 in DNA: TGCAGTGAAGGGGGACAGGGTGGGACCAACTATGGCTACACCTTC. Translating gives CSEGGQGGTNYGYTF.

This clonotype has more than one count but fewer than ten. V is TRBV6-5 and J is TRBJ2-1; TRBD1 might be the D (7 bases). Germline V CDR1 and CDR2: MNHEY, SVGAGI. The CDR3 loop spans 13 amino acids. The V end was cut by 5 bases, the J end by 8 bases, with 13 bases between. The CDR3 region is CASSRDREDEQFF. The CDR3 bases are TGTGCCAGCAGTCGCGACAGGGAGGATGAGCAGTTCTTC.

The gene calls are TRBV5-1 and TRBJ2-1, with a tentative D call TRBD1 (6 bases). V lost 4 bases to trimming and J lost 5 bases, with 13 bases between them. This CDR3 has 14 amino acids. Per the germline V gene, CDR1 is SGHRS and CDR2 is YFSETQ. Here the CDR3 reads CASSPGQFDNEQFF. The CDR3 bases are TGCGCCAGCAGCCCCGGACAGTTCGACAATGAGCAGTTCTTC.

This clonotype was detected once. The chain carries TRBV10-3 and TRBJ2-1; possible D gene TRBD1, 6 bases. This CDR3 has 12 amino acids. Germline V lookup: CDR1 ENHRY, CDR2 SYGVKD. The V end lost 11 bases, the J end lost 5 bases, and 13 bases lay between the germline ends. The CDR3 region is CASQGINNEQFF. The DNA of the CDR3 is TGTGCCTCGCAGGGGATTAACAATGAGCAGTTCTTC.

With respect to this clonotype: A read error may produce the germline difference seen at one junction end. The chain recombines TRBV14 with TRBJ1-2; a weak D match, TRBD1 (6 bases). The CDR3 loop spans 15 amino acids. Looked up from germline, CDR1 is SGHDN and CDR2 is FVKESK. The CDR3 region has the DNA TGTGCCAGCAGCCAAGAAGTATGGGGGGCCCATGGCTGCACCTTC. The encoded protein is CASSQEVWGAHGCTF.

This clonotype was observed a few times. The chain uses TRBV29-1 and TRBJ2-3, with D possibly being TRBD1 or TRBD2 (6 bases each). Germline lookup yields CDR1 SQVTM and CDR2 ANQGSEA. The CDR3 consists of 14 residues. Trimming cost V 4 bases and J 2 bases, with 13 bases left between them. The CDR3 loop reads CSVGPGAVTDTQYF. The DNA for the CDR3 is TGCAGCGTTGGCCCGGGGGCTGTCACAGATACGCAGTATTTT.

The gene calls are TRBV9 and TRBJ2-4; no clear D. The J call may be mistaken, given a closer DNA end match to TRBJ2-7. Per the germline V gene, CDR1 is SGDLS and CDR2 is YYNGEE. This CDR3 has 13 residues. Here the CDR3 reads CASSVAADYEQYF. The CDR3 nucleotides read TGTGCCAGCAGCGTAGCGGCAGACTACGAGCAGTACTTC.

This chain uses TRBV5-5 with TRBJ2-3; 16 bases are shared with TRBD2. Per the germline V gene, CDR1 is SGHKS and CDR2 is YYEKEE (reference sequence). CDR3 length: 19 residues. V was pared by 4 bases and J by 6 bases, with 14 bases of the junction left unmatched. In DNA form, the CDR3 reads TGTGCCAGCAGCCTGGAGGGGACTAGCGGGAGGGCCGGCCTTGATACGCAGTATTTT. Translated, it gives CASSLEGTSGRAGLDTQYF.

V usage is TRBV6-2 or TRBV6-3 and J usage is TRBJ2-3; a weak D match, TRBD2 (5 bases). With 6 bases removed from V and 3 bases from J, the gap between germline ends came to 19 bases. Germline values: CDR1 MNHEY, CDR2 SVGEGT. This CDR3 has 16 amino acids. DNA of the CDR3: TGTGCCAGCAGCCAAGACCGTTCGCGGGTGACAGATACGCAGTATTTT. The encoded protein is CASSQDRSRVTDTQYF.

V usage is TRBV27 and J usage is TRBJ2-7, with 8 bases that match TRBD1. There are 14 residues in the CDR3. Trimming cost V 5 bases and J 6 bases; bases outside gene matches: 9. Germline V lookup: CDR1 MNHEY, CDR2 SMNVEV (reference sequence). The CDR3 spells CASSMGTGGGEQYF. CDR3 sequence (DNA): TGTGCCAGCAGTATGGGGACAGGCGGTGGCGAGCAGTACTTC.